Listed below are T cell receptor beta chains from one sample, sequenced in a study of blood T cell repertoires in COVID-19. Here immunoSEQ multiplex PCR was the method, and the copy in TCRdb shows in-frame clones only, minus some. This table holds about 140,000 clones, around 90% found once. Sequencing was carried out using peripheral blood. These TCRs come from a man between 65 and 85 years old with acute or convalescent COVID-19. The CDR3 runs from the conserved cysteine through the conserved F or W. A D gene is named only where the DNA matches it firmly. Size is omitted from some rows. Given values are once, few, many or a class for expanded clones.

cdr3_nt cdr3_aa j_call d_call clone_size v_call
TGTGCCAGCAGCTTGGAGCCCACAGGGGCCGAGCAGTACTTC CASSLEPTGAEQYF TRBJ2-7 TRBD1 NA TRBV5-5
TGTGCCAGCAGCTTAACGATGACAGGGCAGCACGAGCAGTACTTC CASSLTMTGQHEQYF TRBJ2-7 TRBD1 once TRBV11-2
TGTGCCAGCAGTCGCGTGGACAGATCTAATGAAAAACTGTTTTTT CASSRVDRSNEKLFF TRBJ1-4 NA once TRBV5-6
TGTGCCAGCAGCACCAGTGGGGCCACTAACACTGAAGCTTTCTTT CASSTSGATNTEAFF TRBJ1-1 NA NA TRBV3-1/TRBV3-2
TGTGCCAGCAGGGACATTTCTAACTATGGCTACACCTTC CASRDISNYGYTF TRBJ1-2 NA NA TRBV27
TGTGCCAGCGGCGGACTAGCGGGAGTTGTCGAGCAGTACTTC CASGGLAGVVEQYF TRBJ2-7 TRBD2 few TRBV2
TGTGCCAGCAGTCGGACAGGGAGAGGCTACACCTTC CASSRTGRGYTF TRBJ1-2 TRBD1 NA TRBV12-3/TRBV12-4
TGTGCCAGCACCACAACCTCTGGCAAGACCTTC CASTTTSGKTF TRBJ1-2 NA NA TRBV28
TGTGCCAGCAGCCAGAGCGATTTCTCCTACAATGAGCAGTTCTTC CASSQSDFSYNEQFF TRBJ2-1 NA NA TRBV7-7
TGTGCCATCAGTGAAGGAGGGATTGATCAGCCCCAGCATTTT CAISEGGIDQPQHF TRBJ1-5 NA NA TRBV10-3
TGTGCCACCAGCAGAGACAATGGCGGCTACACCTTC CATSRDNGGYTF TRBJ1-2 NA NA TRBV15
TGTGCCAGCAGCCTTAACAGGGTCCCTTACGAGCAGTACTTC CASSLNRVPYEQYF TRBJ2-7 NA NA TRBV3-1/TRBV3-2
TGTGCCAGCAGCTTCGCGGAAGACAGCAATCAGCCCCAGCATTTT CASSFAEDSNQPQHF TRBJ1-5 NA NA TRBV11-3
TGTGCCAGCATTGTACCGGGACAGGGGAACACTGAAGCTTTCTTT CASIVPGQGNTEAFF TRBJ1-1 TRBD1 NA TRBV6-5
TGTGCCAGCTCACCCGGGACTCAAGATACGCAGTATTTT CASSPGTQDTQYF TRBJ2-3 NA NA TRBV18
TGTGCCTGGGAGGGGGCAGGGGCCAAAGAGACCCAGTACTTC CAWEGAGAKETQYF TRBJ2-5 TRBD1 NA TRBV30
TGTGCCAGCACCTACCCCGGCAGAGGAAACAGCAATCAGCCCCAGCATTTT CASTYPGRGNSNQPQHF TRBJ1-5 NA few TRBV27
TGTGCCATCAGTGACGACAGCATGGGCACTGAAGCTTTCTTT CAISDDSMGTEAFF TRBJ1-1 NA NA TRBV10-3
TGCGCCAGCAGCTTGAGGGCTAGCGGCCAAGAGACCCAGTACTTC CASSLRASGQETQYF TRBJ2-5 TRBD2 NA TRBV5-1
TGTGCTAGTGGTTTAGGACTCTCCCTATCCACAGATACGCAGTATTTT CASGLGLSLSTDTQYF TRBJ2-3 NA NA TRBV12-5
TGTGCCAGCAGCCGATTTCCGGGACAGGGGATCGGGCAGCCCCAGCATTTT CASSRFPGQGIGQPQHF TRBJ1-5 TRBD1 NA TRBV6-6
TGTGCCAGCAGCGTGGGGGACAGGGGGCGCGGTGGCTACACCTTC CASSVGDRGRGGYTF TRBJ1-2 TRBD1 NA TRBV9
TGTGCCAGCAGATCGGGCCAGGCGGGAGACACGCAGTATTTT CASRSGQAGDTQYF TRBJ2-3 TRBD2 once TRBV28
TGCGCCAGCAGTACGGGGGGCCAAGAGACCCAGTACTTC CASSTGGQETQYF TRBJ2-5 TRBD2 NA TRBV10-1
TGTGCCACCCGAGGGCAGCTTAACACTGAAGCTTTCTTT CATRGQLNTEAFF TRBJ1-1 NA NA TRBV6-5
TGTGCCAGCAGTGAGCGGGAGACCTCCTACTACGAGCAGTACTTC CASSERETSYYEQYF TRBJ2-7 TRBD2 NA TRBV6-1
TGCGCCAGCTCCCCGGGAAACACTGAAGCTTTCTTT CASSPGNTEAFF TRBJ1-1 NA once TRBV5-1
TGCGCCAGCCGGAGGGAGTCCTACAATGAGCAGTTCTTC CASRRESYNEQFF TRBJ2-1 NA NA TRBV5-1
TGCGCCAGCAGCTTGGCCGGGACAGGGAATGGCGAGCAGTACTTC CASSLAGTGNGEQYF TRBJ2-7 TRBD1 few TRBV5-1
TGTGCCAGCAGCTTCCGCGGGAGCTCTGGAAACACCATATATTTT CASSFRGSSGNTIYF TRBJ1-3 NA once TRBV7-9
TGTGCCAGCAGCCAAACAGCAGAGAATTCACCCCTCCACTTT CASSQTAENSPLHF TRBJ1-6 NA NA TRBV2
TGTGCCAGCAGCTGGGGGCCGACAGGGTACGGTGAAAAACTGTTTTTT CASSWGPTGYGEKLFF TRBJ1-4 TRBD1 NA TRBV7-2
TGTGCCAGTAGTAATACCGGGACAATTACGGAAAAACTGTTTTTT CASSNTGTITEKLFF TRBJ1-4 NA NA TRBV19
TGTGCCAGCAGCTTCCCAATTGGACTGATCACAGATACGCAGTATTTT CASSFPIGLITDTQYF TRBJ2-3 NA NA TRBV5-8
TGTGCCAGCAGTCCCGACAGGGGGGCTAGGGAGACCCAGTACTTC CASSPDRGARETQYF TRBJ2-5 TRBD1 NA TRBV6-5
TGTGCCAGCTCACCAAAGACAGACACGAACACTGAAGCTTTCTTT CASSPKTDTNTEAFF TRBJ1-1 NA NA TRBV18